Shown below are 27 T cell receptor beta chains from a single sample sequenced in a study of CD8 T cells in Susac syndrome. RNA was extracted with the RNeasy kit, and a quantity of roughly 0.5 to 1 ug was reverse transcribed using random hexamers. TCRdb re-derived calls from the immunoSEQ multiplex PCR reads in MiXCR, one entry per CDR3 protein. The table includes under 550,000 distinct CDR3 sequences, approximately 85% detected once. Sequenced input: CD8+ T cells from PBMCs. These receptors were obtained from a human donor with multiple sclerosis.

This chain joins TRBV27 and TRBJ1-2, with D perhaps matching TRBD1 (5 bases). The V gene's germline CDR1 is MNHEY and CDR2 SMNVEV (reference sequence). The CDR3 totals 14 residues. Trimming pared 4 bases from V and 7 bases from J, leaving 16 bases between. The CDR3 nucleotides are TGTGCCAGCAGTTCCGGGGCCCGTTTTGGTGGCTACACCTTC. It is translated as CASSSGARFGGYTF.

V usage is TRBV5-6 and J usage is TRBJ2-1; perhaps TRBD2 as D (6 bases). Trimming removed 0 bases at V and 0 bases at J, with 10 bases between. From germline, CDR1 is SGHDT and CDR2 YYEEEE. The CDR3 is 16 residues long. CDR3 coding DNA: TGTGCCAGCAGCTTGGAGGAGGGGAGCTCCTACAATGAGCAGTTCTTC. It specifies CASSLEEGSSYNEQFF.

CDR3: CASSQLNTGELFF. CDR3 nucleotide sequence: TGCGCCAGCAGCCAACTGAACACCGGGGAGCTGTTTTTT. This chain joins TRBV4-1 and TRBJ2-2, with D unresolved. Germline lookup yields CDR1 MGHRA and CDR2 YSYEKL. The V end was cut by 2 bases, the J end by 1 base, with 2 bases between. The CDR3 length is 13 residues.

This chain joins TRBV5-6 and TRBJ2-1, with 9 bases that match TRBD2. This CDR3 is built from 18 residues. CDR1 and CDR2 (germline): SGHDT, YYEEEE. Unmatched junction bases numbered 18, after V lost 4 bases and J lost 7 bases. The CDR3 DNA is TGTGCCAGCAGCCCGGATCTGGATAGCGGGGGTCCTGATAATGAGCAGTTCTTC. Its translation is CASSPDLDSGGPDNEQFF.

CDR3 region: CASSFRQRSSYNEQFF. The CDR3 region has the DNA TGTGCCAGCAGCTTCAGACAGAGGAGCTCCTACAATGAGCAGTTCTTC. The chain employs TRBV7-8 and TRBJ2-1; D is possibly TRBD1 (5 bases). Germline lookup yields CDR1 SGHVS and CDR2 FQNEAQ. The CDR3 is made up of 16 amino acids. V was shortened by 3 bases and J by 0 bases, with 12 bases between the two germline ends.

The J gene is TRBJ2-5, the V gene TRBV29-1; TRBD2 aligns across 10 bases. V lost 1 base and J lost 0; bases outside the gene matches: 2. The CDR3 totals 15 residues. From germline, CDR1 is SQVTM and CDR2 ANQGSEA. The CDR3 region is CSVEALAGYQETQYF. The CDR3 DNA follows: TGCAGCGTTGAAGCACTAGCGGGGTACCAAGAGACCCAGTACTTC.

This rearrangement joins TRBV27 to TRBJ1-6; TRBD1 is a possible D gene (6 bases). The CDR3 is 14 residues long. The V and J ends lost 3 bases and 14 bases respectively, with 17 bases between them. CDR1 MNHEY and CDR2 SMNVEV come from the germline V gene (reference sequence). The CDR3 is CASSFQGRMSSLHF. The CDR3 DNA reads TGTGCCAGCAGTTTCCAGGGGCGGATGTCATCCCTCCACTTT.

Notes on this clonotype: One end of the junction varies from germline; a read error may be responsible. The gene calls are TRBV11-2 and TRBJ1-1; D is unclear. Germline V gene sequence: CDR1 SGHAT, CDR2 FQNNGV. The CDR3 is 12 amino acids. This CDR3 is CASSLENTEASF. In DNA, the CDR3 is TGTGCCAGCAGCTTAGAGAACACTGAAGCTTCCTTT.

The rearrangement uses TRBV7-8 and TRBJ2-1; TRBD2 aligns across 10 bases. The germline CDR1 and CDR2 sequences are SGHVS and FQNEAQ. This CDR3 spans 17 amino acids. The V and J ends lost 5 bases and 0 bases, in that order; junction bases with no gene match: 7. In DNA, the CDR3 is TGTGCCAGCAGCCCTACTAGCGGGGTGAGCTCCTACAATGAGCAGTTCTTC. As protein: CASSPTSGVSSYNEQFF. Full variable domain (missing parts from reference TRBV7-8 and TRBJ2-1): GAGVSQSPRYKVAKRGQDVALRCDPISGHVSLFWYQQALGQGPEFLTYFQNEAQLDKSGLPSDRFFAERPEGSVSTLKIQRTQQEDSAVYLCASSPTSGVSSYNEQFFGPGTRLTVL.

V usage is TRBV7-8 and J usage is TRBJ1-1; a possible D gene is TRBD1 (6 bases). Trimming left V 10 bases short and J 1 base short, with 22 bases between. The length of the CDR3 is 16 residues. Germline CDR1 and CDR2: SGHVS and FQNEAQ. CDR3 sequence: CATTEVSRGPNTEAFF. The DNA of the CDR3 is TGTGCCACCACAGAAGTCTCCAGGGGACCGAACACTGAAGCTTTCTTT.

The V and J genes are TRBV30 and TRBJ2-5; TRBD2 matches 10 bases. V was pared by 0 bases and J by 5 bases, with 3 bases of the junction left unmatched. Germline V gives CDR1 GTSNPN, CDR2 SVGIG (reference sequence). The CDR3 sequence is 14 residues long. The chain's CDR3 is CAWSVVAGGETQYF. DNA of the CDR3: TGTGCCTGGAGTGTGGTAGCGGGAGGCGAGACCCAGTACTTC.

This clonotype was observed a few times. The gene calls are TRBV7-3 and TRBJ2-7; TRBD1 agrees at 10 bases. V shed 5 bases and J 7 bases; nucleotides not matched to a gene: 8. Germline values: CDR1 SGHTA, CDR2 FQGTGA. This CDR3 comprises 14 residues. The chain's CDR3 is CASSPGQGLREQYF. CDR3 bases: TGTGCCAGCAGCCCGGGACAGGGGCTGCGGGAGCAGTACTTC.

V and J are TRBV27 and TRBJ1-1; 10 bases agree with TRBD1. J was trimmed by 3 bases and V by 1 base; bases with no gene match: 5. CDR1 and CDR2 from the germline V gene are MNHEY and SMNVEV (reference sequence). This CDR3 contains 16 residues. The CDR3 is CASSLLRQGAYTEAFF. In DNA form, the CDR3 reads TGTGCCAGCAGTTTATTACGACAGGGGGCCTACACTGAAGCTTTCTTT.

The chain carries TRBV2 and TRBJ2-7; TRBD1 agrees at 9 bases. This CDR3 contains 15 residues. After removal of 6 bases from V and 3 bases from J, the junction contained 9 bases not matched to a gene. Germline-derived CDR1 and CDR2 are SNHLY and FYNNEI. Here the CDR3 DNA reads TGTGCCAGCAGGGGACAGGGAGGCGACCACTACGAGCAGTACTTC. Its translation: CASRGQGGDHYEQYF. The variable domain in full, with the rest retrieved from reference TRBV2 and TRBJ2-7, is EPEVTQTPSHQVTQMGQEVILRCVPISNHLYFYWYRQILGQKVEFLVSFYNNEISEKSEIFDDQFSVERPDGSNFTLKIRSTKLEDSAMYFCASRGQGGDHYEQYFGPGTRLTVT.

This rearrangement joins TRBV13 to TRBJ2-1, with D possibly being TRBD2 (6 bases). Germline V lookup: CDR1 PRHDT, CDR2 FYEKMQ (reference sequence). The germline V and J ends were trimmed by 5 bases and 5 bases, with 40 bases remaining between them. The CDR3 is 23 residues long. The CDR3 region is CASSHSRLAWKWIPMEAHNEQFF. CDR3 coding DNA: TGTGCCAGCAGCCACTCGAGGCTAGCGTGGAAGTGGATACCCATGGAAGCCCACAATGAGCAGTTCTTC.

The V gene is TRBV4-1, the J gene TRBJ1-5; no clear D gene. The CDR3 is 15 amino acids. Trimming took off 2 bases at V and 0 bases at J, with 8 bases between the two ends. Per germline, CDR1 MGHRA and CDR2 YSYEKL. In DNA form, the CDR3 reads TGCGCCAGCAGCCAAAGGGCGTATAGCAATCAGCCCCAGCATTTT. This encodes CASSQRAYSNQPQHF.

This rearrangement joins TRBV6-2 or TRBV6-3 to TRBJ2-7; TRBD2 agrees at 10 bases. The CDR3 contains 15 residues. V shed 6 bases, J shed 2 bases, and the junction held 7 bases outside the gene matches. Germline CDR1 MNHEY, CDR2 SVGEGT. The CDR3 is CASSPSGGYPYEQYF. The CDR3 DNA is TGTGCCAGCAGCCCTAGCGGGGGTTACCCCTACGAGCAGTACTTC.

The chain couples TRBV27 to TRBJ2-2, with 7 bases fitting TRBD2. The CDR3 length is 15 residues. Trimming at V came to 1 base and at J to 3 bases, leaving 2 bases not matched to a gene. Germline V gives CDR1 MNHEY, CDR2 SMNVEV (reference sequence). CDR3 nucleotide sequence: TGTGCCAGCAGTTTATGGGGAGGGGACACCGGGGAGCTGTTTTTT. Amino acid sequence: CASSLWGGDTGELFF.

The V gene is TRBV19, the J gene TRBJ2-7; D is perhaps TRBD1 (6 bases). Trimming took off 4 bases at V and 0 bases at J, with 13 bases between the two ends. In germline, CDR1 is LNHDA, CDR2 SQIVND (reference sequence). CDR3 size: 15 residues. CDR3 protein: CASSRYRTDSYEQYF. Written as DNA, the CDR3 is TGTGCCAGTAGTAGATACCGGACAGACTCCTACGAGCAGTACTTC.

The CDR3 DNA is TGTGCCAGCAGTTACCCAGGCCAAGAGACCCAGTACTTC. Translation gives CASSYPGQETQYF. This chain uses TRBV6-5 with TRBJ2-5, with D unresolved. The germline V and J ends were trimmed by 2 bases and 1 base, with 5 bases remaining between them. This CDR3 contains 13 residues. The germline CDR1 and CDR2 sequences are MNHEY and SVGAGI.

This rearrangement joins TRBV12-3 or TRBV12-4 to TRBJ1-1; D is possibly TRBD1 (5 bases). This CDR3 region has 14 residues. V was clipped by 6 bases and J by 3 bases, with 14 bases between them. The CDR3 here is CASRPGLTDTEAFF. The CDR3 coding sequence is TGTGCCAGCAGGCCGGGACTTACGGACACTGAAGCTTTCTTT.

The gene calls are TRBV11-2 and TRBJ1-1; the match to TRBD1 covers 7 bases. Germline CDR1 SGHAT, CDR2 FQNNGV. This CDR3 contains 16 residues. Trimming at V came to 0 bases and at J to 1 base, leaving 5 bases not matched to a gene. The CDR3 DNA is TGTGCCAGCAGCTTAGATTCGGGGACAGCGAACACTGAAGCTTTCTTT. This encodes CASSLDSGTANTEAFF.

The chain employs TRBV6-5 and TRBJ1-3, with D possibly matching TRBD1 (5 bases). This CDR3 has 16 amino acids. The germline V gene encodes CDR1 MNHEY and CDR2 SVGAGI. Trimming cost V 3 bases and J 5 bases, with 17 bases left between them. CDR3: CASSYGQDITRNTIYF. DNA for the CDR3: TGTGCCAGCAGTTATGGACAAGATATAACTAGAAACACCATATATTTT.

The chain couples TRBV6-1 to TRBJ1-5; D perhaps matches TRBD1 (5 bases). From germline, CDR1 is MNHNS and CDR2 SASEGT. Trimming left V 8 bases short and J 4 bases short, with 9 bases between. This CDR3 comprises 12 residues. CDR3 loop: CASRTPNQPQHF. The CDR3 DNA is TGTGCCAGCCGGACACCTAATCAGCCCCAGCATTTT.

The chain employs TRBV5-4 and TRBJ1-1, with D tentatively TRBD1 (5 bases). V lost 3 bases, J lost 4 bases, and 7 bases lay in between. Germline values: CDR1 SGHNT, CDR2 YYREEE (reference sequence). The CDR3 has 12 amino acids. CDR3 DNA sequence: TGTGCCAGCAGCTCCGACAGCACTGAAGCTTTCTTT. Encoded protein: CASSSDSTEAFF.

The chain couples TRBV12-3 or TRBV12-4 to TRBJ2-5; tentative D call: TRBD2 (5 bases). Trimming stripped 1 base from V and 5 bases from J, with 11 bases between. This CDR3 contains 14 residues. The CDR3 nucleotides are TGTGCCAGCAGTTTAGGGCGGGCCCGGGAGACCCAGTACTTC. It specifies CASSLGRARETQYF.

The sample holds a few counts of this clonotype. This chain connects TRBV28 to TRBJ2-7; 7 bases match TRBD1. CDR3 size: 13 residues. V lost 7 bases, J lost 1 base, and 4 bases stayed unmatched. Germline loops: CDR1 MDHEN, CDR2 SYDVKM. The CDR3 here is CASTRQGSYEQYF. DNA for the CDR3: TGTGCCAGCACCAGACAGGGATCCTACGAGCAGTACTTC.